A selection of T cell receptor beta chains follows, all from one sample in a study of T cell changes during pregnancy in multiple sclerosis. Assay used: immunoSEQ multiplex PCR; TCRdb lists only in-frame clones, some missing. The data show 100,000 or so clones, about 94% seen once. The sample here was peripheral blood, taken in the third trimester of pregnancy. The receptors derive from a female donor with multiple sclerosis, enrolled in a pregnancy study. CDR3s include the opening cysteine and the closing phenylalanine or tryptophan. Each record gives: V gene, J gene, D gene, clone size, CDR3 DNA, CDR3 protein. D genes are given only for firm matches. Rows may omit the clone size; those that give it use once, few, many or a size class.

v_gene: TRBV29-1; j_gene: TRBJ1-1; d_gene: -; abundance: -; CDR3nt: TGCAGCGTCGCCCAGGGTTGGACGAACACTGAAGCTTTCTTT; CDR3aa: CSVAQGWTNTEAFF
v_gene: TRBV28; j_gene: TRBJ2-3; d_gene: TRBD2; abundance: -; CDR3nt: TGTGCCAGCAGTGGGTGGGAGGGCCCGGGCCCAGATACGCAGTATTTT; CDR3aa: CASSGWEGPGPDTQYF
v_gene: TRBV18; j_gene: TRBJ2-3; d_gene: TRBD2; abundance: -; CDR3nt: TGTGCCAGCTCACCACGCGGGAGAGGGAGGGGCACAGATACGCAGTATTTT; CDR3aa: CASSPRGRGRGTDTQYF
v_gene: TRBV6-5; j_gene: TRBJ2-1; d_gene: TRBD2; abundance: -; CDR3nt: TGTGCCAGCAGTTCAAGACTAGCGGGGATATACAATGAGCAGTTCTTC; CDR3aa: CASSSRLAGIYNEQFF
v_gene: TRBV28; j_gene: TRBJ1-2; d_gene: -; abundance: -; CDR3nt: TGTGCCAGCAGTTTAAGGGGGATGGATGGCTACACCTTC; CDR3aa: CASSLRGMDGYTF
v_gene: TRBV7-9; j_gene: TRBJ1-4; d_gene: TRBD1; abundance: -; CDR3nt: TGTGCCAGCAGCCTCCCGGCAGGGGGAAATGAAAAACTGTTTTTT; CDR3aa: CASSLPAGGNEKLFF
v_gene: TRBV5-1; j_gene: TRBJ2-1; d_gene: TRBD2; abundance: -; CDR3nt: TGCGCCAGCAGCTGGACTAGCCCATCCGTGAATGAGCAGTTCTTC; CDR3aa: CASSWTSPSVNEQFF
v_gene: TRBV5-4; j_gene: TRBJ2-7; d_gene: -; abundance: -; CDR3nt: TGTGCCAGCAGCTTGCAGGGACAAGCCTACGAGCAGTACTTC; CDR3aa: CASSLQGQAYEQYF
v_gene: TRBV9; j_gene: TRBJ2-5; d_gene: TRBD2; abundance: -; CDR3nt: TGTGCCAGCAGCACCCGGACTAGCGGGTTGCAAGAGACCCAGTACTTC; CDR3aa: CASSTRTSGLQETQYF
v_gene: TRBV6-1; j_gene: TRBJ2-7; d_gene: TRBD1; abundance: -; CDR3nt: TGTGCCAGCAGTGAGTTGGTGGCAGGGGGCGAGCAGTACTTC; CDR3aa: CASSELVAGGEQYF
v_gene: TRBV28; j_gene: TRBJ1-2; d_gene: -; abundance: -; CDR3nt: TGTGCCAGCTTTGCCCGTCATAGCGGGGCGTATCACTATGGCTACACCTTC; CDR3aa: CASFARHSGAYHYGYTF
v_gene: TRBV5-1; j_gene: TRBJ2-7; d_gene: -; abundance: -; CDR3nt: TGCGCCAGCAGCCCCACCGCCGGGAACAACGAGCAGTACTTC; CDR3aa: CASSPTAGNNEQYF
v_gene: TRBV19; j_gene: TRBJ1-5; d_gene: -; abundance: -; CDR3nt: TGTGCCAGTAGTTATGACACGAATCAGCCCCAGCATTTT; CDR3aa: CASSYDTNQPQHF
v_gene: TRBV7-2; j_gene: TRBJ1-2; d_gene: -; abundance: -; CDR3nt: TGTGCCAGCAGCAACCCCTACAGGGAGGGCTACACCTTC; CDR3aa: CASSNPYREGYTF
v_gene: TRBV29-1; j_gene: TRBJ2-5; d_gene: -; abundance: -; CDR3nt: TGCAGCGTTAACCGGGCTAGCCTCGAGACCCAGTACTTC; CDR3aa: CSVNRASLETQYF
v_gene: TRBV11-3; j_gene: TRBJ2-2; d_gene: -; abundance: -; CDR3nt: TGTGCCAGCAGCTCAAACGGGGAGCTGTTTTTT; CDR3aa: CASSSNGELFF
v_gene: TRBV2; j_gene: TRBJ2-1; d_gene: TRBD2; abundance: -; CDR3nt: TGTGCCAGGTCGACTAGCGGGAGCAATCATGAGCAGTTCTTC; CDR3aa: CARSTSGSNHEQFF
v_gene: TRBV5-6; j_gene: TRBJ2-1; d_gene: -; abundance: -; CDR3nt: TGTGCCAGCAGCCAGAGGGCGCTTCTCAATGAGCAGTTCTTC; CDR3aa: CASSQRALLNEQFF
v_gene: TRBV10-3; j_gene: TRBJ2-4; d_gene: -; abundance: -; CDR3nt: TGTGCCATCAGTGAGGGGGAGTTGGAAAACATTCAGTACTTC; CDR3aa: CAISEGELENIQYF
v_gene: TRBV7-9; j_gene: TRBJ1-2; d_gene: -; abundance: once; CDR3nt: TGTGCCAGCAGCCGAGTCCAGGGCAAAGGCTACACCTTC; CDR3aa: CASSRVQGKGYTF
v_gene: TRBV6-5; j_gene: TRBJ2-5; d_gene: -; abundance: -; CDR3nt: TGTGCCAGCAGCCCAAGGAGGAAAGAGACCCAGTACTTC; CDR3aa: CASSPRRKETQYF
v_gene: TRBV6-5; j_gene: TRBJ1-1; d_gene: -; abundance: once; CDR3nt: TGTGCCAGCAGTTACTATCAGGGTAGGACTGAAGCTTTCTTT; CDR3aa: CASSYYQGRTEAFF
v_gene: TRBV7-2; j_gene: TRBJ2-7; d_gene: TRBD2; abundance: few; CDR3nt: TGTGCCAGCAGCTTGGGACTAGCGGGAGGGCCAGCGGGTGGGTACTTC; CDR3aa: CASSLGLAGGPAGGYF
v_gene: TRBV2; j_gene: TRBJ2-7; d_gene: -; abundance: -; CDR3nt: TGTGCCAGCAGTCCCTTAGACGAGCAGTACTTC; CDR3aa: CASSPLDEQYF
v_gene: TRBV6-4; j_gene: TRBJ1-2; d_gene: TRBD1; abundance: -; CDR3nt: TGTGCCAGCAGTATGGCCCAGGGGGCGCCGGAAGGCTACACCTTC; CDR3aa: CASSMAQGAPEGYTF
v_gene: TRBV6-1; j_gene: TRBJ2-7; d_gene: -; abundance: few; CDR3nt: TGTGCCAGCAGTGGAAAAAGCGGGACATCTTACGAGCAGTACTTC; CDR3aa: CASSGKSGTSYEQYF
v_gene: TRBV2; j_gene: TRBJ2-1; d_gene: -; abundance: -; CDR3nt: TGTGCCAGCAGTGAATGGCTTCATGAGCAGTTCTTC; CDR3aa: CASSEWLHEQFF
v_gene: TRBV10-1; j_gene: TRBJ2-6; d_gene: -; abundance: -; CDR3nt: TGCGCCAGCAGTGAGGACGGGACATTCTACCACTCCCAATCTGGGGCCAACGTCCTGACTTTC; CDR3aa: CASSEDGTFYHSQSGANVLTF
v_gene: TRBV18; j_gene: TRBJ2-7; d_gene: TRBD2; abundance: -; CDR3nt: TGTGCCAGCTCGCCTCTCACCGGGACTAGCGGGTCCTACGAGCAGTACTTC; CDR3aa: CASSPLTGTSGSYEQYF
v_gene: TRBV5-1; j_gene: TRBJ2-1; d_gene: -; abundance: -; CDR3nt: TGCGCCAGCAGCAGTTATGACAGGTCTCACAATGAGCAGTTCTTC; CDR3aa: CASSSYDRSHNEQFF
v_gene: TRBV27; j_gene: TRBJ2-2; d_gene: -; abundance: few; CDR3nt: TGTGCCAGCAGGGATAATAGCTTCTCCGGGGAGCTGTTTTTT; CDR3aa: CASRDNSFSGELFF
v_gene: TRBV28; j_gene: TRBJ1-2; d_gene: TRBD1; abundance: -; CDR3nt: TGTGCCAGCAGTTCCACCGACCGGGACAGCTATGGCTACACCTTC; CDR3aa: CASSSTDRDSYGYTF
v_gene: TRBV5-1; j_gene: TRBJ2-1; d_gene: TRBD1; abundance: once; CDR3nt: TGCGCCAGCAGCACGGGACAGGCTACCTATGAGCAGTTCTTC; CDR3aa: CASSTGQATYEQFF
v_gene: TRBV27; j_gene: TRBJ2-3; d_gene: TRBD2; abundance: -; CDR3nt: TGTGCCAGCATTCAACTAGCGGGAGTGGGCACAGATACGCAGTATTTT; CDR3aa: CASIQLAGVGTDTQYF
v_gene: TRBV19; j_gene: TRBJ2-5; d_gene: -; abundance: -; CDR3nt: TGTGCCAGTAGTGATCTAGCAGAAGAGACCCAGTACTTC; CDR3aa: CASSDLAEETQYF
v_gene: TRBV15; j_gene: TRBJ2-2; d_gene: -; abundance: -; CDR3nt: TGTGCCACCAGCAGAGATAACCACCGGTGGTCCACCGGGGAGCTGTTTTTT; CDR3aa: CATSRDNHRWSTGELFF
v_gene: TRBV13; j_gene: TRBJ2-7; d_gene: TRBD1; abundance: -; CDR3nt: TGTGCCAGCAGCCGGACAGGGGTCGGCGAGCAGTACTTC; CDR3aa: CASSRTGVGEQYF
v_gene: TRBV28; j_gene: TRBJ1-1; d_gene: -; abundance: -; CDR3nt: TGTGCCAGCACCCTAATTCTAGGGGGTGAAGCTTTCTTT; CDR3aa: CASTLILGGEAFF
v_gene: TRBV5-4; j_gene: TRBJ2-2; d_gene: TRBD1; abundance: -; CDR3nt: TGTGCCAGCAGCCCCGGGACAGGTCCCGGGGAGCTGTTTTTT; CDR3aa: CASSPGTGPGELFF
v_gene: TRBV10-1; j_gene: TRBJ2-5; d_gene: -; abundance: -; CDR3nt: TGCGCCAGCAGTGAGGTTCGCTCAGGGTTTCCTCAAGAGACCCAGTACTTC; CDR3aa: CASSEVRSGFPQETQYF
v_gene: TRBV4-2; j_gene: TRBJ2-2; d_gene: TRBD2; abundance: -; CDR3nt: TGTGCCAGCAGCCATTACGGGACTAGCGGTAACACCGGGGAGCTGTTTTTT; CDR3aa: CASSHYGTSGNTGELFF